A single TCR beta chain is shown here with its context. The data were obtained in a study of Ad26.COV2.S vaccination and SARS-CoV-2 variants. Clones were read by immunoSEQ multiplex PCR, and TCRdb kept only the in-frame ones, dropping some. The table includes 400,000 to 500,000 clones, 88% detected once. Treatment specified: around 19 received Ad26.COV2.S at low or high dose, single or two shots; roughly five received placebo; per-sample allocation not given. Material that was analyzed had been drawn on day 63 after the first vaccine or placebo injection. This clonotype originated in a person aged 18-60 years who received the Ad26.COV2.S COVID-19 vaccine or a placebo. This sample comprised peripheral blood, obtained in a trial of Ad26.COV2.S vaccine versus placebo.

DNA for the CDR3: TGTGCCAGCAGCTTAGGTCGGGGAGAGCAGTTCTTC. Translated, it gives CASSLGRGEQFF. The chain has TRBV11-2 and TRBJ2-1; D is perhaps TRBD2 (5 bases). V was trimmed by 1 base and J by 10 bases, leaving 8 bases between them. Germline V CDR1 and CDR2: SGHAT, FQNNGV. The CDR3 runs to 12 residues. Together with reference TRBV11-2 and TRBJ2-1, the CDR3 gives the full variable domain: EAGVAQSPRYKIIEKRQSVAFWCNPISGHATLYWYQQILGQGPKLLIQFQNNGVVDDSQLPKDRFSAERLKGVDSTLKIQPAKLEDSAVYLCASSLGRGEQFFGPGTRLTVL.